The 26 T cell receptor beta chains below were found in one sample sequenced in a study of blood T cells in healthy people across ages. Next came a second PCR, run for about 7 to 12 cycles, which used a sample-barcoded 5' primer along with a J-beta primer mix. TCRdb called the 5' RACE reads again in MiXCR, with one record for every CDR3 protein. The sample includes about 940,000 distinct CDR3 sequences, around 46% of them seen just once. The sequenced sample was blood. All receptors derive from a man aged 30-40 years in good health.

This clonotype was recorded a few times. This chain connects TRBV7-9 to TRBJ1-1, with D possibly TRBD1 on 5 matching bases. Trimming pared 0 bases from V and 1 base from J, leaving 15 bases between. The CDR3 is 17 residues long. CDR1 and CDR2 (germline): SEHNR, FQNEAQ (reference sequence). The CDR3 region is CASSLAALRQGNTEAFF. In DNA form, the CDR3 reads TGTGCCAGCAGCTTAGCGGCCCTTAGGCAGGGGAACACTGAAGCTTTCTTT.

V usage is TRBV6-5 and J usage is TRBJ2-5; tentative D call: TRBD1 (5 bases). V was trimmed by 7 bases and J by 2 bases, leaving 17 bases between them. CDR1 MNHEY and CDR2 SVGAGI come from the germline V gene. The CDR3 is 15 amino acids. The CDR3 loop is CASTSLNRLQETQYF. The CDR3 DNA reads TGTGCCAGCACCAGTCTTAACAGGCTTCAAGAGACCCAGTACTTC.

V usage is TRBV6-5 and J usage is TRBJ2-1; D tentatively reads TRBD1 or TRBD2 (6 bases each). The CDR3 spans 16 residues. Germline loops: CDR1 MNHEY, CDR2 SVGAGI. V was trimmed by 2 bases and J by 8 bases, leaving 19 bases between them. The CDR3 sequence: CASSYGLVGGRDEQFF. The CDR3 DNA reads TGTGCCAGCAGTTACGGCCTCGTGGGGGGCAGGGATGAGCAGTTCTTC.

The V and J genes are TRBV5-5 and TRBJ1-2; D is ambiguous. The V gene's germline CDR1 is SGHKS and CDR2 YYEKEE (reference sequence). V shed 3 bases and J shed 4 bases, with 7 bases lying between them. The CDR3 consists of 12 residues. CDR3 region: CASSSDFYGYTF. As DNA, the CDR3 is TGTGCCAGCAGCTCGGACTTCTATGGCTACACCTTC.

This clonotype was picked up one time. The chain recombines TRBV28 with TRBJ2-5, with 8 bases matching TRBD1. The CDR3 runs 14 residues. With 4 bases clipped from V and 5 bases from J, the junction kept 6 bases outside the gene matches. Germline V gene lookup returns CDR1 MDHEN and CDR2 SYDVKM. The CDR3 DNA follows: TGTGCCAGCAGTTCGGACAGGGATGGGGAGACCCAGTACTTC. Translated: CASSSDRDGETQYF.

The chain recombines TRBV27 with TRBJ2-2; possibly TRBD1 for D (6 bases). Germline loops: CDR1 MNHEY, CDR2 SMNVEV (reference sequence). This CDR3 comprises 15 residues. The germline V and J ends were trimmed by 6 bases and 4 bases, with 15 bases remaining between them. CDR3 coding DNA: TGTGCCAGCAGACAAACAGGGATGAGCACCGGGGAGCTGTTTTTT. This codes for CASRQTGMSTGELFF.

This clonotype was counted only a few times. V gene TRBV9 combines with J gene TRBJ2-7; D gene uncertain. The CDR3 runs to 14 residues. Trimming pared 4 bases from V and 6 bases from J, leaving 17 bases between. In germline, CDR1 is SGDLS, CDR2 YYNGEE. As DNA, the CDR3 is TGTGCCAGCAGCAAAGAGGCTACCCGGGCCGAGCAGTACTTC. Translating it yields CASSKEATRAEQYF.

The chain joins TRBV7-2 to TRBJ2-6; no firm D call. The CDR3 length is 16 residues. Germline values: CDR1 SGHTA, CDR2 FQGNSA. V lost 1 base and J lost 2, with 9 bases in between. The CDR3 DNA reads as TGTGCCAGCAGCTTAGAACCCCAAACTGGGGCCAACGTCCTGACTTTC. Amino acid sequence: CASSLEPQTGANVLTF.

This clonotype was seen many times. This sequence joins TRBV12-3 or TRBV12-4 and TRBJ2-1; 11 nucleotides match TRBD2. Trimming cost V 6 bases and J 6 bases; bases outside gene matches: 7. The CDR3 runs 15 residues. The CDR3 region has the DNA TGTGCCAGCAGCTCCTTAGCGGGGGGGCCCAATGAGCAGTTCTTC. Protein product: CASSSLAGGPNEQFF.

This chain links TRBV18 with TRBJ1-2; D call uncertain. CDR1 KGHSH and CDR2 LQKENI come from the germline V gene. V dropped 3 bases and J dropped 5 bases, with 13 bases sitting between them. This CDR3 contains 14 residues. CDR3 in DNA: TGTGCCAGCTCACCTTACCGGTCCGAGTATGGCTACACCTTC. Translation: CASSPYRSEYGYTF.

This clonotype was counted a few times. The V and J genes are TRBV28 and TRBJ1-5; a weak D match, TRBD1 (6 bases). V gave up 5 bases and J gave up 5 bases, with 16 bases separating them. This CDR3 region has 15 residues. Germline values: CDR1 MDHEN, CDR2 SYDVKM. CDR3 coding DNA: TGTGCCAGCAGTCCGGGACACCGGAGTCATCAGCCCCAGCATTTT. Protein sequence: CASSPGHRSHQPQHF.

Ten or more counts support this clonotype. This sequence joins TRBV11-2 and TRBJ2-3; no firm D call. The CDR3 has 15 amino acids. Germline CDR1 SGHAT, CDR2 FQNNGV. Trimming pared 0 bases from V and 2 bases from J, leaving 9 bases between. The CDR3 loop is CASSLDTVPTDTQYF. DNA for the CDR3: TGTGCCAGCAGCTTAGATACAGTCCCCACAGATACGCAGTATTTT.

As for this clonotype: The junction and the germline gene differ at one end; a read error may be behind it. The J gene is TRBJ2-1, the V gene TRBV20-1, with D uncertain. The CDR3 consists of 14 residues. Per germline, CDR1 DFQATT and CDR2 SNEGSKA (reference sequence). The CDR3 sequence is CSARAGSTYNGQFF. The DNA of the CDR3 is TGCAGTGCTAGAGCCGGCAGCACCTACAATGGGCAGTTCTTC.

This clonotype occurred a few times. The J gene is TRBJ2-3, the V gene TRBV2, with D possibly being TRBD1 (6 bases). CDR3 length: 14 residues. V was pared by 4 bases and J by 2 bases, with 10 bases between. CDR1 and CDR2 (germline): SNHLY, FYNNEI. The CDR3 sequence: CASSVAGATDTQYF. CDR3 in DNA: TGTGCCAGCAGTGTGGCAGGGGCCACAGATACGCAGTATTTT. The whole variable domain, filled in from reference TRBV2 and TRBJ2-3, reads EPEVTQTPSHQVTQMGQEVILRCVPISNHLYFYWYRQILGQKVEFLVSFYNNEISEKSEIFDDQFSVERPDGSNFTLKIRSTKLEDSAMYFCASSVAGATDTQYFGPGTRLTVL.

The chain has TRBV12-3 or TRBV12-4 and TRBJ2-1; D ambiguous. Trimming took 1 base from V and 8 from J, leaving 12 bases between them. The CDR3 sequence is 14 residues long. For the CDR3, the DNA is TGTGCCAGCAGTTTAGGGTATGCCGAGGATGAGCAGTTCTTC. Its protein is CASSLGYAEDEQFF.

The rearrangement uses TRBV20-1 and TRBJ1-2, with D unclear. V lost 0 bases to trimming and J lost 3 bases, with 8 bases between them. The CDR3 spans 13 residues. Germline assignment: CDR1 DFQATT and CDR2 SNEGSKA (reference sequence). DNA for the CDR3: TGCAGTGCTAGAGATCCGTCTGACTATGGCTACACCTTC. It specifies CSARDPSDYGYTF.

Only a few counts were recorded for this clonotype. This chain connects TRBV5-1 to TRBJ2-1, with 10 nucleotides matching TRBD2. The J segment lost 8 bases and the V segment lost 4 bases, leaving 15 bases of the junction unmatched. Germline loops: CDR1 SGHRS, CDR2 YFSETQ. The CDR3 is 17 residues long. The CDR3 DNA is TGCGCCAGCAGCCTCGACGTAGCGGGGGGAAGTAGCCATGAGCAGTTCTTC. This translates into CASSLDVAGGSSHEQFF.

This clonotype was detected only a few times. This sequence joins TRBV12-3 or TRBV12-4 and TRBJ2-1; 8 bases are shared with TRBD1. CDR3 size: 12 residues. J gave up 8 bases and V 7 bases, and 4 bases lay outside the gene matches. The CDR3 here is CASTDRGHEQFF. CDR3 sequence (DNA): TGTGCCAGCACCGACAGGGGCCATGAGCAGTTCTTC.

V is TRBV12-3 or TRBV12-4 and J is TRBJ1-5; D is ambiguous. The CDR3 length is 14 residues. Trimming pared 6 bases from V and 5 bases from J, leaving 14 bases between. This chain's CDR3 is CASSHRSGDQPQHF. The CDR3 DNA is TGTGCCAGCAGCCATCGCAGTGGGGATCAGCCCCAGCATTTT.

The rearrangement joins TRBV15 to TRBJ1-1; D ambiguous. Looked up from germline, CDR1 is LNHNV and CDR2 is YYDKDF (reference sequence). The V end lost 3 bases, the J end lost 8 bases, and 10 bases lay between the germline ends. CDR3 length: 12 residues. CDR3 DNA: TGTGCCACCAGCAGTTGGGCATCAGAAGCTTTCTTT. It translates to CATSSWASEAFF.

This clonotype was seen only a few times. This chain uses TRBV20-1 with TRBJ2-7; 9 bases match TRBD2. V lost 5 bases to trimming and J lost 0 bases; unmatched junction nucleotides: 8. Looked up from germline, CDR1 is DFQATT and CDR2 is SNEGSKA (reference sequence). CDR3 length equals 15 residues. CDR3 nucleotide sequence: TGCAGTGCTGAACTAGCGGGCCTTAGCTCCTACGAGCAGTACTTC. Residues: CSAELAGLSSYEQYF.

This rearrangement joins TRBV5-1 to TRBJ2-5, with 9 bases identical to TRBD2. The J call may be mistaken, given a closer DNA end match to TRBJ2-7. Germline CDR1 reads SGHRS; CDR2 reads YFSETQ. CDR3 length: 13 amino acids. CDR3 DNA sequence: TGCGCCAGCAGCAGGACTAGCGAGGACGAGCAGTACTTC. This sequence encodes CASSRTSEDEQYF.

The rearrangement links TRBV9 to TRBJ2-5, with no clear D. The CDR3 extends over 14 amino acids. Germline values: CDR1 SGDLS, CDR2 YYNGEE. V lost 0 bases and J lost 0, with 6 bases in between. DNA for the CDR3: TGTGCCAGCAGCGTAGGTCACAACCAAGAGACCCAGTACTTC. Translated: CASSVGHNQETQYF.

The V call is TRBV5-1, the J call TRBJ2-1, with TRBD1 matching over 9 bases. After removal of 1 base from V and 10 bases from J, the junction contained 12 bases not matched to a gene. The CDR3 sequence is 16 residues long. Per the germline V gene, CDR1 is SGHRS and CDR2 is YFSETQ. CDR3 DNA: TGCGCCAGCAGCTTGTTGGGACAGGGAAATGGCAACGAGCAGTTCTTC. Encoded protein: CASSLLGQGNGNEQFF.

This clonotype has just one count. This rearrangement joins TRBV7-2 to TRBJ1-5; D perhaps matches TRBD1 (5 bases). The CDR3 totals 16 residues. V gave up 1 base and J gave up 5 bases, with 15 bases separating them. The germline V gene has CDR1 SGHTA and CDR2 FQGNSA. The CDR3 nucleotides are TGTGCCAGCAGCTTAGAATCGCTCAGGGTCCATCAGCCCCAGCATTTT. This sequence encodes CASSLESLRVHQPQHF.

The chain has TRBV28 and TRBJ1-2; D remains ambiguous. V was cut by 7 bases and J by 7 bases, with 13 bases left in between. The CDR3 contains 12 residues. Germline V gene sequence: CDR1 MDHEN, CDR2 SYDVKM. CDR3 nucleotide sequence: TGTGCCAGCACAAAGGGTCTGGGTGGCTACACCTTC. Translated: CASTKGLGGYTF.